Below are 6 T cell receptor beta chains sequenced from a single sample in a study of response to subunit inactivated influenza vaccine (dated by TCRdb to the late 2010s). Library construction relied on RT-PCR. The sample was run on an Illumina HiSeq 2500. TCRdb trimmed public reads at Q25 via fastp, called clones via MiXCR and kept in-frame beta chains. Under each unique CDR3 protein, matching rows form one entry showing the most common genes and DNA. Recorded for this sample are around 850,000 distinct CDR3 sequences; approximately 18% of them occurred a single time. The top ten clones comprise 11% of the sample. The material sequenced was PBMCs from blood, taken less than 6 days after vaccination. These receptors originate from a man aged 45 to 65 who received an inactivated influenza vaccine. Donor details come from another sample of the same person, matched by shared clones.

The chain recombines TRBV27 with TRBJ2-3; TRBD2 agrees at 14 bases. Germline loops: CDR1 MNHEY, CDR2 SMNVEV (reference sequence). J gave up 0 bases and V 10 bases, and 3 bases lay outside the gene matches. The CDR3 spans 15 residues. The CDR3, as DNA: TGTGCCATCCGACTAGCGGGAGGGAGCACAGATACGCAGTATTTT. Its protein is CAIRLAGGSTDTQYF.

Only a few counts were recorded for this clonotype. This chain connects TRBV10-2 to TRBJ2-7, with a weak D call TRBD1 (6 bases). Germline V gene data show CDR1 as WSHSY and CDR2 as SAAADI. The CDR3 covers 16 residues. With 2 bases removed from V and 2 bases from J, the gap between germline ends came to 16 bases. CDR3 sequence reads: CASSEPGQIVPYEQYF. The CDR3 DNA reads TGCGCCAGCAGTGAGCCAGGACAGATTGTCCCCTACGAGCAGTACTTC.

This clonotype has only a few counts. The chain carries TRBV6-2 or TRBV6-3 and TRBJ1-6; 9 bases line up with TRBD1. V shed 5 bases and J 0 bases; nucleotides not matched to a gene: 14. This CDR3 is built from 20 residues. CDR1 MNHEY and CDR2 SVGEGT come from the germline V gene. The CDR3 is CASSTTGGDFRSSYNSPLHF. The CDR3 bases are TGTGCCAGCAGTACGACAGGGGGGGATTTTCGGAGCTCCTATAATTCACCCCTCCACTTT.

This clonotype was observed a handful of times. The J gene is TRBJ2-1, the V gene TRBV15; D is ambiguous. This CDR3 comprises 16 residues. Germline V gene lookup returns CDR1 LNHNV and CDR2 YYDKDF (reference sequence). V was clipped by 0 bases and J by 4 bases, with 13 bases between them. CDR3 sequence reads: CATSRDNSRPYNEQFF. The CDR3 DNA follows: TGTGCCACCAGCAGAGATAATAGCAGACCGTACAATGAGCAGTTCTTC.

In its sample, this clonotype was seen once. The rearrangement joins TRBV6-5 to TRBJ2-7; D is unresolved. Per germline, CDR1 MNHEY and CDR2 SVGAGI. The CDR3 sequence is 13 residues long. Trimming removed 0 bases from V and 4 bases from J, with 7 bases in between. CDR3 in amino acids: CASSYSAEYEQYF. Here the CDR3 DNA reads TGTGCCAGCAGTTACTCTGCGGAGTACGAGCAGTACTTC.

This sequence joins TRBV5-1 and TRBJ1-1; 7 positions match TRBD1. The germline gives CDR1 SGHRS, CDR2 YFSETQ. Trimming at V came to 3 bases and at J to 2 bases, leaving 7 bases not matched to a gene. CDR3 length: 15 amino acids. The CDR3 here is CASSWGQTGNTEAFF. DNA of the CDR3: TGCGCCAGCAGCTGGGGACAGACGGGTAACACTGAAGCTTTCTTT.